This TCR beta chain was captured in a study of HIV-infected patients and healthy controls. cDNA was made from around 0.5 ug RNA using alpha and beta constant primers. Using multiplexing indices, alpha and beta chain libraries were generated apart by chain-specific third strand synthesis. One entry per CDR3 protein, called by TCRdb with MiXCR from the 5' RACE reads. This sample has more than 15,000 distinct CDR3 sequences, with around 5.5% found just once. All unsorted peripheral T cells were captured because whole blood was used without fractionation. This clonotype came up many times. Its specificity is unknown. Germline CDR1 and CDR2: MNHEY and SMNVEV (reference sequence). The CDR3 spans 19 residues. V lost 6 bases, J lost 0 bases, and 11 bases stayed unmatched. Findings and limits, study-wide: Compared with healthy controls, HIV-infected patients showed less CDR3 sharing between individuals.

The V and J genes are TRBV27 and TRBJ2-1, with 13 nucleotides matching TRBD2. The sample was blood. The receptor's source is an adult in good health. CDR3 in DNA: TGTGCCAGCAGACGCGTTGGACTAGCGGGAGCCGGCTCCTACAATGAGCAGTTCTTC. Encoded protein: CASRRVGLAGAGSYNEQFF.